The 10 T cell receptor beta chains listed next were all sequenced from one sample in a study of shared clonotypes between healthy human individuals. Assay used: immunoSEQ multiplex PCR; TCRdb lists only in-frame clones, some missing. The repertoire consists of about 1.1 million clones, with about 84% occurring once and the leading ten covering under 0.6%. The sequencing input was memory CD4+ T cells from PBMCs. Subset here: CD45RA-negative fraction. The receptor source for this set is a man aged 18 to 29 in good health. Some clones in this sample may be carry-over from other donors' samples.

The chain employs TRBV19 and TRBJ1-2; 10 bases map to TRBD1. The CDR3 runs to 13 residues. Germline values: CDR1 LNHDA, CDR2 SQIVND (reference sequence). V dropped 3 bases and J dropped 7; count of bases not matched to a gene: 2. The CDR3 DNA is TGTGCCAGTAGTATGGGACAGGGGTTTGGCTACACCTTC. It translates to CASSMGQGFGYTF.

This clone has a handful of counts. Distinct nucleotide sequences in the sample also encode this CDR3. The J gene is TRBJ2-2, the V gene TRBV5-1, with D unclear. The CDR3 covers 14 residues. CDR1 is SGHRS, CDR2 YFSETQ, per germline. Trimming took off 0 bases at V and 0 bases at J, with 3 bases between the two ends. CDR3 nucleotides: TGCGCCAGCAGCTTGGATCCGAACACCGGGGAGCTGTTTTTT. Translated, it gives CASSLDPNTGELFF.

V and J are TRBV25-1 and TRBJ2-1; a possible D gene is TRBD2 (5 bases). CDR1 and CDR2 (germline): MGHDK, SYGVNS. The CDR3 is 14 residues long. Trimming removed 6 bases at V and 3 bases at J, with 12 bases between. This CDR3 reads CASRTAGSYNEQFF. The CDR3 nucleotides read TGTGCCAGCAGGACTGCGGGCAGCTACAATGAGCAGTTCTTC.

The chain recombines TRBV28 with TRBJ2-1, with 9 bases matching TRBD2. With V trimmed by 5 bases and J by 7 bases, 15 bases remained unmatched. The CDR3 is 17 amino acids. Germline V gene sequence: CDR1 MDHEN, CDR2 SYDVKM. The CDR3 is CASSRGTSGLRGNEQFF. CDR3 DNA sequence: TGTGCCAGCAGTCGGGGAACTAGCGGGCTTAGGGGAAATGAGCAGTTCTTC.

This chain links TRBV4-2 with TRBJ2-5, with D possibly matching TRBD2 (6 bases). The CDR3 runs 17 residues. From germline, CDR1 is LGHNA and CDR2 YNFKEQ. Deletions cut 1 base from V and 5 bases from J, with 20 bases between. This chain's CDR3 is CASSQATGSGWGETQYF. In DNA form, the CDR3 reads TGTGCCAGCAGCCAAGCCACGGGTAGCGGTTGGGGGGAGACCCAGTACTTC.

Ten or more counts support this clone. V usage is TRBV4-2 and J usage is TRBJ2-3, with 9 bases lining up with TRBD2. V lost 0 bases and J lost 4; bases outside the gene matches: 5. Looked up from germline, CDR1 is LGHNA and CDR2 is YNFKEQ. The CDR3 has 16 amino acids. CDR3 coding DNA: TGTGCCAGCAGCCAAGATTTGATAGCGGGGGCAGATACGCAGTATTTT. It translates to CASSQDLIAGADTQYF.

This clone was recorded at least ten times. Other nucleotide sequences from this sample produce the same CDR3. The gene calls are TRBV5-1 and TRBJ1-1; D call uncertain. This CDR3 is 14 amino acids long. Germline values: CDR1 SGHRS, CDR2 YFSETQ. V was trimmed by 0 bases and J by 0 bases, leaving 6 bases between them. CDR3 nucleotides: TGCGCCAGCAGCTTGGACAGAATGAACACTGAAGCTTTCTTT. This translates into CASSLDRMNTEAFF.

V and J are TRBV10-3 and TRBJ2-3, with D maybe TRBD2 (6 bases). The germline CDR1 and CDR2 sequences are ENHRY and SYGVKD. This CDR3 has 12 residues. The V end lost 7 bases, the J end lost 4 bases, and 9 bases lay between the germline ends. The CDR3 DNA sequence: TGTGCCATCAATCCGGGGGCAGATACGCAGTATTTT. It specifies CAINPGADTQYF.

The chain has TRBV19 and TRBJ1-1, with TRBD1 as a possible D gene (6 bases). Per germline, CDR1 LNHDA and CDR2 SQIVND (reference sequence). This CDR3 has 16 amino acids. Trimming pared 1 base from V and 3 bases from J, leaving 15 bases between. The CDR3 sequence: CASSIGAGGVDTEAFF. The CDR3 bases are TGTGCCAGTAGTATAGGGGCCGGGGGCGTGGACACTGAAGCTTTCTTT.

The chain employs TRBV2 and TRBJ2-5; TRBD2 matches 7 bases. The CDR3 is 15 residues long. The germline gives CDR1 SNHLY, CDR2 FYNNEI. Trimming took 9 bases from V and 5 from J; bases not matched to a gene: 15. DNA of the CDR3: TGTGCCAGTAACCTGCTGGGGGAGGGCGGGGAGACCCAGTACTTC. Protein product: CASNLLGEGGETQYF.